Shown below are 9 T cell receptor beta chains from a single sample sequenced in a study of OX40 agonist ivuxolimab in advanced cancers. The method was immunoSEQ multiplex PCR; TCRdb's version includes in-frame clones alone and lacks a portion of them. The repertoire holds under 50,000 clones, with around 80% as singletons. The sample consisted of CD4+ or CD8+ T cells sorted from blood, taken in a trial of the OX40 agonist ivuxolimab. These TCRs come from an adult with an advanced solid tumor such as melanoma, head and neck, liver or kidney cancer.

The DNA of the CDR3 is TGTGCCAGCAGCGTAGTAGCTTACCCACAAAGTCGGGCCAACGTCCTGACTTTC. This encodes CASSVVAYPQSRANVLTF. V usage is TRBV7-8 and J usage is TRBJ2-6; D not certain. V was clipped by 5 bases and J by 5 bases, with 22 bases between them. Germline V gene sequence: CDR1 SGHVS, CDR2 FQNEAQ. The CDR3 runs 18 residues. The full variable domain, its missing parts supplied by reference TRBV7-8 and TRBJ2-6, is GAGVSQSPRYKVAKRGQDVALRCDPISGHVSLFWYQQALGQGPEFLTYFQNEAQLDKSGLPSDRFFAERPEGSVSTLKIQRTQQEDSAVYLCASSVVAYPQSRANVLTFGAGSRLTVL.

This chain joins TRBV4-1 and TRBJ1-6; D gene ambiguous. The ends were cut back, 4 bases at V and 10 bases at J, with 8 bases in the middle. Germline V lookup: CDR1 MGHRA, CDR2 YSYEKL. The CDR3 has 12 residues. CDR3 DNA sequence: TGCGCCAGCAGCCGAGTAGGGTCACCCCTCCACTTT. Translating gives CASSRVGSPLHF.

The chain joins TRBV25-1 to TRBJ1-6; TRBD1 agrees at 7 bases. J was trimmed by 7 bases and V by 6 bases; bases with no gene match: 3. CDR3 length equals 13 residues. Looked up from germline, CDR1 is MGHDK and CDR2 is SYGVNS. The CDR3 DNA is TGTGCCAGCAGCCGGGACAGCAATTCACCCCTCCACTTT. Translated, it gives CASSRDSNSPLHF. Full variable domain (missing parts from reference TRBV25-1 and TRBJ1-6): EADIYQTPRYLVIGTGKKITLECSQTMGHDKMYWYQQDPGMELHLIHYSYGVNSTEKGDLSSESTVSRIRTEHFPLTLESARPSHTSQYLCASSRDSNSPLHFGNGTRLTVT.

The chain employs TRBV28 and TRBJ2-1; 8 bases line up with TRBD1. The J segment lost 7 bases and the V segment lost 6 bases, leaving 5 bases of the junction unmatched. CDR3 length: 13 residues. Germline CDR1 reads MDHEN; CDR2 reads SYDVKM. CDR3 nucleotide sequence: TGTGCCAGCAGAGCAGGGGGCCGGAATGAGCAGTTCTTC. It specifies CASRAGGRNEQFF.

CDR3 sequence: CASSLDRRDRGDARYEQYF. In DNA form, the CDR3 reads TGCGCCAGCAGCTTGGATCGCCGGGACAGGGGCGACGCCCGATACGAGCAGTACTTC. This rearrangement joins TRBV5-1 to TRBJ2-7; 10 nucleotides line up with TRBD1. After removal of 0 bases from V and 4 bases from J, the junction contained 16 bases not matched to a gene. CDR3 length equals 19 residues. The germline V gene has CDR1 SGHRS and CDR2 YFSETQ.

The genes are TRBV14 and TRBJ2-3; no clear D. Per the germline V gene, CDR1 is SGHDN and CDR2 is FVKESK. V was pared by 1 base and J by 6 bases, with 8 bases between. CDR3 length: 13 residues. In DNA form, the CDR3 reads TGTGCCAGCAGCCAAGTCCCCCCGGATACGCAGTATTTT. It yields the protein CASSQVPPDTQYF.

This clone was found once. V usage is TRBV7-9 and J usage is TRBJ2-3; 10 nucleotides match TRBD2. The germline gives CDR1 SEHNR, CDR2 FQNEAQ (reference sequence). J gave up 2 bases and V 4 bases, and 6 bases lay outside the gene matches. This CDR3 has 16 amino acids. The CDR3 loop is CASSSSGGGTTDTQYF. In DNA, the CDR3 is TGTGCCAGCAGCTCTAGCGGGGGAGGAACCACAGATACGCAGTATTTT.

The chain carries TRBV6-5 and TRBJ1-3, with D possibly TRBD1 on 6 matching bases. Germline V gene lookup returns CDR1 MNHEY and CDR2 SVGAGI. Trimming removed 8 bases at V and 0 bases at J, with 11 bases between. This CDR3 has 14 residues. CDR3 bases: TGTGCCAGCTGCGGACAGCACTCTGGAAACACCATATATTTT. Translation: CASCGQHSGNTIYF.

The chain couples TRBV18 to TRBJ2-1; 11 bases line up with TRBD2. With 3 bases clipped from V and 4 bases from J, the junction kept 14 bases outside the gene matches. The germline gives CDR1 KGHSH, CDR2 LQKENI. CDR3 length: 19 residues. In nucleotides, the CDR3 is TGTGCCAGCTCACCGCCCAGGGCGACTAGCGGGATTGGGTACAATGAGCAGTTCTTC. It codes for CASSPPRATSGIGYNEQFF.